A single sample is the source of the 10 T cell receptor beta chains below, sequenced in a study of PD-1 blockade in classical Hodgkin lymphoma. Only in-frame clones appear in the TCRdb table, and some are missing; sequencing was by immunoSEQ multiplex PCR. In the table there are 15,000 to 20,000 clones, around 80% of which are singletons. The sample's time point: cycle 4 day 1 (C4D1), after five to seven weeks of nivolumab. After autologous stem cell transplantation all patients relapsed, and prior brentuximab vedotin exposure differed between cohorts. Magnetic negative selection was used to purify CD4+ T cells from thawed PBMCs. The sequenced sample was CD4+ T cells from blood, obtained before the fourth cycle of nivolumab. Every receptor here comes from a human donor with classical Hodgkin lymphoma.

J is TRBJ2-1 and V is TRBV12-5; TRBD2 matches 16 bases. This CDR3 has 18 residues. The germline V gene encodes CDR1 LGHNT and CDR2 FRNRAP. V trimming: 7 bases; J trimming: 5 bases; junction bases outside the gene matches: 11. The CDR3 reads CASAPGTSGRATHNEQFF. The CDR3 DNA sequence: TGTGCTAGTGCCCCCGGGACTAGCGGGAGGGCCACCCACAATGAGCAGTTCTTC.

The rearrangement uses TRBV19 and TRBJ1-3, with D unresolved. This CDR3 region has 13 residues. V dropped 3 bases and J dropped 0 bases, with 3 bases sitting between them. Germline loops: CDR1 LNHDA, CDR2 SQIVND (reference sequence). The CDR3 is CASSILSGNTIYF. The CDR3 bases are TGTGCCAGTAGTATCCTCTCTGGAAACACCATATATTTT.

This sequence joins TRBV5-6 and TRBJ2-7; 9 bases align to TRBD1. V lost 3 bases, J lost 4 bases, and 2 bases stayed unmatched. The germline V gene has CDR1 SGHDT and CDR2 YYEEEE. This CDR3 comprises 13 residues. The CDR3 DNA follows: TGTGCCAGCAGCTCAGGACAGGGGTACGAGCAGTACTTC. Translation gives CASSSGQGYEQYF.

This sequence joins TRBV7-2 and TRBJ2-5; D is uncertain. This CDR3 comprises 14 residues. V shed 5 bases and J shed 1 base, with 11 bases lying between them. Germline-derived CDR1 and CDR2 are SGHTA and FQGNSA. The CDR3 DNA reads TGTGCCAGCAGCCCAGACGGTGGCCAAGAGACCCAGTACTTC. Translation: CASSPDGGQETQYF.

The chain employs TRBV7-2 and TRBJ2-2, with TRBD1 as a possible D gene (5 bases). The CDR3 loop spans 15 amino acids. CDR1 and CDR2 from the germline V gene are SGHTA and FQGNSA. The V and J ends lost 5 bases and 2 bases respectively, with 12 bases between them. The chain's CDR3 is CASSIRVGNTGELFF. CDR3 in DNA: TGTGCCAGCAGCATCAGGGTGGGAAACACCGGGGAGCTGTTTTTT.

In DNA form, the CDR3 reads TGTGCCAGCAGCTTGTACCTCCGTAGCTCCTACGAGCAGTACGTC. The encoded protein is CASSLYLRSSYEQYV. The genes are TRBV5-5 and TRBJ2-7, with D hard to call. The CDR3 loop spans 15 amino acids. Germline values: CDR1 SGHKS, CDR2 YYEKEE (reference sequence). V was trimmed by 1 base and J by 0 bases, leaving 11 bases between them.

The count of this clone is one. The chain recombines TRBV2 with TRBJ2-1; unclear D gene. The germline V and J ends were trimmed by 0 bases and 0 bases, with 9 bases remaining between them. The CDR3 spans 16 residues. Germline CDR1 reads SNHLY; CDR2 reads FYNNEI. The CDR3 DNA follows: TGTGCCAGCAGTGAAGCGCCGACTTTCTCCTACAATGAGCAGTTCTTC. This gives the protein CASSEAPTFSYNEQFF.

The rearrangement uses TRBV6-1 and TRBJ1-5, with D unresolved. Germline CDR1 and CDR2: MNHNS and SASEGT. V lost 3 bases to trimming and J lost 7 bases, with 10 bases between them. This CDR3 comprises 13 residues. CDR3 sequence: CASSDLTKQPQHF. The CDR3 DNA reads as TGTGCCAGCAGTGACTTGACAAAGCAGCCCCAGCATTTT.

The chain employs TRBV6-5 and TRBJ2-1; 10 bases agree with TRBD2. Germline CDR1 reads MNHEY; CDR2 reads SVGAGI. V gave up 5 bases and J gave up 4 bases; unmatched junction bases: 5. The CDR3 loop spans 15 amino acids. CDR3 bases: TGTGCCAGCAGTGCGGGACTAGCGAGGTACAATGAGCAGTTCTTC. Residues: CASSAGLARYNEQFF.

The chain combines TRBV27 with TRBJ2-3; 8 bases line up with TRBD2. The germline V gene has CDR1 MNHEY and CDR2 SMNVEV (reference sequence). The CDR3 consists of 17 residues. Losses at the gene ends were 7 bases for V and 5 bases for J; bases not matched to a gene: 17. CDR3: CASMPGPGRAHGDTQYF. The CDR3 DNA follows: TGTGCCAGCATGCCGGGCCCCGGGAGGGCACACGGAGATACGCAGTATTTT.